This paragraph reports one TCR beta chain. The antigen remains unidentified. These patients, aged 18 to 65, had recently diagnosed hyperthyroidism lasting under 2 months. Uncontrolled infections, other autoimmune diseases, pregnancy or lactation led to exclusion of patients. The study based diagnoses on clinical symptoms, serum thyroxine and TRAb, thyroid ultrasound and orbital computed tomography. The data originate from a study of T cells in Graves' hyperthyroidism and ophthalmopathy. The study's findings and limits: Ophthalmopathy was told apart from stable hyperthyroidism by a 13 V-J model.

Researchers amplified the TCR beta CDR3 regions from RNA transcripts. TCR CDR3 regions were first amplified by RT-PCR with HTBI primers. TCRdb itself ran the multiplex PCR reads through MiXCR, one entry per CDR3 protein. The table lists roughly 110,000 distinct CDR3 sequences, roughly 15% of them singletons. V shed 7 bases and J 8 bases; nucleotides not matched to a gene: 8. Germline assignment: CDR1 DFQATT and CDR2 SNEGSKA (reference sequence). The CDR3 consists of 12 residues. This receptor was identified in a woman in her fifties or sixties with Graves' hyperthyroidism. The V call is TRBV20-1, the J call TRBJ2-1, with 7 bases fitting TRBD2. The sample was blood. The CDR3 here is CSVLTSWHEQFF. In nucleotides, the CDR3 is TGCAGTGTTCTGACTAGCTGGCATGAGCAGTTCTTC.